A single sample gave rise to the 24 T cell receptor beta chains below, sequenced in a study of OX40 agonist ivuxolimab in advanced cancers. Sequencing was performed with immunoSEQ multiplex PCR; in TCRdb, only in-frame clones are kept and a portion is missing. The repertoire holds roughly 43,000 clones, with 88% as singletons. Here the sequenced sample was CD4+ or CD8+ T cells sorted from blood, taken in a trial of the OX40 agonist ivuxolimab. All receptors come from an adult with an advanced solid tumor such as melanoma, head and neck, liver or kidney cancer.

This rearrangement joins TRBV4-3 to TRBJ1-2, with TRBD1 identical over 7 bases. This CDR3 is 15 amino acids long. V was clipped by 3 bases and J by 3 bases; unmatched bases: 7. CDR1 LGHNA and CDR2 YSLEER come from the germline V gene. The CDR3 region has the DNA TGCGCCAGCAGCCAGACCAGGGGGATAGACTATGGCTACACCTTC. Amino acid sequence: CASSQTRGIDYGYTF.

The DNA for the CDR3 is TGTGCCAGCAGCCAATTAAAGGGACCCCAAGAGACCCAGTACTTC. It is translated as CASSQLKGPQETQYF. The V and J genes are TRBV14 and TRBJ2-5; D possibly uses TRBD1 or TRBD2 (5 bases each). Trimming cost V 2 bases and J 1 base, with 11 bases left between them. CDR3 length: 15 residues. CDR1 and CDR2 from the germline V gene are SGHDN and FVKESK.

This chain joins TRBV19 and TRBJ2-1, with D possibly matching TRBD1 (5 bases). CDR1 is LNHDA and CDR2 is SQIVND in the germline V gene (reference sequence). V was clipped by 3 bases and J by 7 bases, with 16 bases between them. The CDR3 spans 15 residues. The CDR3 region is CASSMGQKGFNEQFF. CDR3 coding DNA: TGTGCCAGTAGTATGGGTCAGAAGGGGTTTAATGAGCAGTTCTTC.

This chain uses TRBV2 with TRBJ2-7; D is unclear. CDR1 and CDR2 (germline): SNHLY, FYNNEI. The CDR3 loop spans 13 amino acids. The ends were cut back, 4 bases at V and 1 base at J, with 8 bases in the middle. The CDR3 nucleotides read TGTGCCAGCAGTGTCGGGCAGTCCTACGAGCAGTACTTC. Translating gives CASSVGQSYEQYF.

The gene calls are TRBV11-2 and TRBJ2-3; D perhaps matches TRBD2 (5 bases). The CDR3 runs to 15 residues. Per germline, CDR1 SGHAT and CDR2 FQNNGV. Trimming left V 1 base short and J 6 bases short, with 14 bases between. The CDR3 DNA is TGTGCCAGCAGCTTAGGGACTTTCTCCCCGGATACGCAGTATTTT. Translation: CASSLGTFSPDTQYF.

This clone was seen a single time. The J gene is TRBJ2-7, the V gene TRBV6-1, with TRBD1 identical over 9 bases. The CDR3 contains 14 residues. V lost 7 bases and J lost 2; bases outside the gene matches: 6. Per germline, CDR1 MNHNS and CDR2 SASEGT. The CDR3 loop reads CASNQRDRAYEQYF. Here the CDR3 DNA reads TGTGCCAGCAACCAGAGGGACAGGGCCTACGAGCAGTACTTC.

V usage is TRBV5-1 and J usage is TRBJ1-5; D is ambiguous. The CDR3 extends over 14 amino acids. Germline V gene lookup returns CDR1 SGHRS and CDR2 YFSETQ. V lost 0 bases and J lost 3, with 7 bases in between. The CDR3 loop is CASSLENNNQPQHF. The DNA of the CDR3 is TGCGCCAGCAGCTTGGAGAATAACAATCAGCCCCAGCATTTT.

This rearrangement joins TRBV6-5 to TRBJ1-1; D is perhaps TRBD1 (5 bases). Germline values: CDR1 MNHEY, CDR2 SVGAGI. The CDR3 length is 14 residues. Trimming shortened V by 5 bases and J by 1 base, and 11 bases separated the two germline ends. CDR3 sequence: CASSNRGGNTEAFF. CDR3 bases: TGTGCCAGCAGTAACCGGGGGGGGAACACTGAAGCTTTCTTT.

The chain is built from TRBV6-4 and TRBJ1-5; D is unclear. The CDR3 runs to 14 residues. V lost 3 bases and J 3 bases, leaving 9 bases between the germline ends. Germline V gene lookup returns CDR1 MRHNA and CDR2 SNTAGT. The CDR3 DNA reads TGTGCCAGCAGTGATTTCCAGCTCAATCAGCCCCAGCATTTT. Translated, it gives CASSDFQLNQPQHF.

The chain links TRBV7-2 to TRBJ2-1; no firm D call. V was pared by 1 base and J by 5 bases, with 12 bases between. Looked up from germline, CDR1 is SGHTA and CDR2 is FQGNSA. The CDR3 is 15 residues long. The CDR3 DNA sequence: TGTGCCAGCAGCTTAGTAGTTGCGTCCCACAATGAGCAGTTCTTC. It specifies CASSLVVASHNEQFF.

The chain joins TRBV25-1 to TRBJ2-7; 9 nucleotides agree with TRBD1. This CDR3 is built from 15 residues. Germline CDR1 MGHDK, CDR2 SYGVNS. Trimming removed 5 bases from V and 1 base from J; junction bases left unmatched: 6. CDR3 region: CASSFTGTGSYEQYF. As DNA, the CDR3 is TGTGCCAGCAGTTTTACCGGGACAGGGTCCTACGAGCAGTACTTC.

The genes are TRBV5-6 and TRBJ2-1; D is perhaps TRBD1 or TRBD2 (5 bases each). V shed 4 bases and J shed 4 bases, with 15 bases lying between them. The germline CDR1 and CDR2 sequences are SGHDT and YYEEEE. The CDR3 runs 15 residues. The CDR3, as DNA: TGTGCCAGCAGCCCCCGGGACGAGCCTTACAATGAGCAGTTCTTC. It specifies CASSPRDEPYNEQFF.

The chain employs TRBV7-9 and TRBJ2-7; 8 nucleotides line up with TRBD2. Germline V gene sequence: CDR1 SEHNR, CDR2 FQNEAQ (reference sequence). The CDR3 loop spans 17 amino acids. V dropped 4 bases and J dropped 3; count of bases not matched to a gene: 14. CDR3 nucleotides: TGTGCCAGCAGCTCCACGACCCCCGGGGGGGGACACTACGAGCAGTACTTC. Its translation: CASSSTTPGGGHYEQYF.

The J gene is TRBJ1-1, the V gene TRBV5-8; no definite D call. V lost 0 bases to trimming and J lost 1 base, with 4 bases between them. The CDR3 runs 13 residues. CDR1 and CDR2 from the germline V gene are SGHTS and YDEGEE. The CDR3 loop is CASSLARNTEAFF. The CDR3 DNA sequence: TGTGCCAGCAGCTTGGCCAGGAACACTGAAGCTTTCTTT.

The rearrangement links TRBV6-4 to TRBJ2-3; perhaps TRBD1 as D (5 bases). Germline V lookup: CDR1 MRHNA, CDR2 SNTAGT. V shed 4 bases and J shed 3 bases, with 11 bases lying between them. CDR3 length equals 14 residues. CDR3 protein: CASSATGRTDTQYF. The CDR3 nucleotides read TGTGCCAGCAGTGCAACAGGAAGGACAGATACGCAGTATTTT.

This clone occurred once. The CDR3 loop reads CAISEGRMNTEAFF. The CDR3 bases are TGTGCCATCAGTGAGGGCAGAATGAACACTGAAGCTTTCTTT. The V and J genes are TRBV10-3 and TRBJ1-1; D unclear. V dropped 2 bases and J dropped 0 bases, with 7 bases sitting between them. Germline V gene data show CDR1 as ENHRY and CDR2 as SYGVKD. The CDR3 covers 14 residues.

In its sample, this clone was seen once. The rearrangement uses TRBV5-8 and TRBJ2-3, with 10 bases lining up with TRBD2. The CDR3 spans 15 residues. CDR1 and CDR2 from the germline V gene are SGHTS and YDEGEE. The ends lost 3 bases at V and 1 base at J; junction bases unmatched: 2. The CDR3 spells CASSSLAGGTDTQYF. The CDR3 DNA follows: TGTGCCAGCAGCTCTCTAGCGGGGGGCACAGATACGCAGTATTTT.

This clone was seen a single time. This chain connects TRBV29-1 to TRBJ2-7; D may be TRBD1 (5 bases). The germline V and J ends were trimmed by 7 bases and 4 bases, with 20 bases remaining between them. Germline-derived CDR1 and CDR2 are SQVTM and ANQGSEA. CDR3 length: 14 residues. The CDR3: CSATVTDGMYEQYF. DNA of the CDR3: TGCAGCGCTACTGTGACAGACGGAATGTACGAGCAGTACTTC.

The chain links TRBV5-6 to TRBJ2-2; D is unresolved. The CDR3 is 14 amino acids. Trimming removed 1 base from V and 7 bases from J, with 11 bases in between. Per the germline V gene, CDR1 is SGHDT and CDR2 is YYEEEE. Here the CDR3 reads CASSLNPEIGELFF. The CDR3 DNA is TGTGCCAGCAGCTTGAACCCCGAAATCGGGGAGCTGTTTTTT. Looking up the rest from reference TRBV5-6 and TRBJ2-2 gives the full variable domain: DAGVTQSPTHLIKTRGQQVTLRCSPKSGHDTVSWYQQALGQGPQFIFQYYEEEERQRGNFPDRFSGHQFPNYSSELNVNALLLGDSALYLCASSLNPEIGELFFGEGSRLTVL.

Here the CDR3 reads CASSSTGYSNQPQHF. CDR3 DNA sequence: TGTGCCAGCAGCTCTACAGGGTATAGCAATCAGCCCCAGCATTTT. This sequence joins TRBV6-5 and TRBJ1-5; D is possibly TRBD1 (6 bases). Trimming left V 6 bases short and J 0 bases short, with 12 bases between. This CDR3 is built from 15 residues. Germline CDR1 MNHEY, CDR2 SVGAGI.

The chain's CDR3 is CASSYAPTNYGYTF. The CDR3 DNA follows: TGTGCCAGCAGTTACGCGCCAACTAACTATGGCTACACCTTC. This rearrangement joins TRBV6-5 to TRBJ1-2; no firm D call. CDR3 length: 14 amino acids. V lost 2 bases and J lost 0, with 7 bases in between. Germline assignment: CDR1 MNHEY and CDR2 SVGAGI.

This chain uses TRBV7-2 with TRBJ2-1; D is perhaps TRBD1 (5 bases). Trimming removed 2 bases from V and 3 bases from J, with 14 bases in between. The germline CDR1 and CDR2 sequences are SGHTA and FQGNSA. CDR3 length: 16 residues. Here the CDR3 DNA reads TGTGCCAGCAGCTTAATTGCAGGGTTGGGCTACAATGAGCAGTTCTTC. Its protein is CASSLIAGLGYNEQFF.

The chain links TRBV6-5 to TRBJ2-7; D not certain. Per the germline V gene, CDR1 is MNHEY and CDR2 is SVGAGI. This CDR3 comprises 15 residues. V was cut by 4 bases and J by 2 bases, with 15 bases left in between. The CDR3 bases are TGTGCCAGCAGTTTCCGGACCCCTTTGGCCTACGAGCAGTACTTC. Its translation is CASSFRTPLAYEQYF.

The V call is TRBV27, the J call TRBJ1-5; D is unresolved. The CDR3 is 12 residues long. CDR1 and CDR2 from the germline V gene are MNHEY and SMNVEV (reference sequence). Trimming removed 6 bases from V and 4 bases from J, with 7 bases in between. CDR3 nucleotides: TGTGCCAGCAGCAAGGGAAATCAGCCCCAGCATTTT. Its translation: CASSKGNQPQHF.